A selection of T cell receptor beta chains follows, all from one sample in a study of blood T cells in healthy people across ages. One entry per CDR3 protein, called by TCRdb with MiXCR from the 5' RACE reads. Among about 930,000 distinct CDR3 sequences, about 27% were seen once, and the ten largest hold 10% to 13%. These data also formed part of another study, on T cells of mothers and their children.

Sequencing was carried out using blood. Receptors were obtained from a woman aged 40 to 49 in good health. CDR3s include the opening cysteine and the closing phenylalanine or tryptophan. A D gene is named only where the DNA matches it firmly. For some rows the clone size is stated as once, few or many, or as a class when expanded; others skip it.

once	TRBV7-3	TRBD2	TRBJ2-7	CASSLTPGGGSYGEQYF	TGTGCCAGCAGCTTAACTCCAGGCGGGGGATCCTACGGCGAGCAGTACTTC
.	TRBV10-3	TRBD1	TRBJ1-5	CAISDLGQENQPQHF	TGTGCCATCAGTGACCTTGGACAGGAAAATCAGCCCCAGCATTTT
few	TRBV27	.	TRBJ2-7	CASSLSSRGEQYF	TGTGCCAGCAGTTTATCGAGCAGGGGCGAGCAGTACTTC
.	TRBV7-2	.	TRBJ1-2	CASSTPSREGGYTF	TGTGCCAGCAGCACCCCCTCCAGGGAGGGTGGCTACACCTTC
few	TRBV3-1	TRBD1	TRBJ1-3	CASSPGQGLNSGNTIYF	TGTGCCAGCAGCCCGGGACAGGGGCTGAACTCTGGAAACACCATATATTTT
.	TRBV4-2	.	TRBJ1-1	CASSQDRVYMNTEAFF	TGTGCCAGCAGCCAAGATCGGGTATACATGAACACTGAAGCTTTCTTT
few	TRBV5-5	.	TRBJ2-6	CASSFVRDWANVLTF	TGTGCCAGCAGCTTTGTGAGAGACTGGGCCAACGTCCTGACTTTC
few	TRBV5-1	.	TRBJ1-1	CASSLDQKNTEAFF	TGCGCCAGCAGCTTGGATCAAAAGAACACTGAAGCTTTCTTT
few	TRBV28	TRBD1	TRBJ1-1	CASRTGEGYTEAFF	TGTGCCAGCAGAACAGGGGAGGGATACACTGAAGCTTTCTTT
many	TRBV7-7	.	TRBJ2-7	CASSPGTSGAYEQYF	TGTGCTAGCAGCCCTGGGACTTCGGGGGCCTACGAGCAGTACTTC
many	TRBV18	.	TRBJ2-5	CASSPGFRGTRGETQYF	TGTGCCAGCTCACCGGGGTTTCGGGGCACGCGGGGAGAGACCCAGTACTTC
few	TRBV7-2	TRBD1	TRBJ1-1	CASRRDRGMNTEAFF	TGTGCCAGCAGACGGGACAGGGGCATGAACACTGAAGCTTTCTTT
.	TRBV20-1	.	TRBJ1-2	CSTRVPQESPYGYTF	TGCAGTACTAGAGTGCCCCAGGAATCACCCTATGGCTACACCTTC
few	TRBV20-1	TRBD1	TRBJ1-5	CSAGGQGNQPQHF	TGCAGTGCTGGCGGACAGGGGAATCAGCCCCAGCATTTT
many	TRBV11-2	TRBD1	TRBJ2-4	CASSPGTGVAKNIQYF	TGTGCCAGCAGCCCCGGGACAGGGGTAGCCAAAAACATTCAGTACTTC
few	TRBV4-3	TRBD1	TRBJ2-7	CASSQDLQGLNEQYF	TGCGCCAGCAGCCAAGATCTACAGGGGTTAAACGAGCAGTACTTC
.	TRBV20-1	TRBD2	TRBJ2-7	CSANRLAGGYEQYF	TGCAGTGCCAACAGACTAGCGGGTGGTTACGAGCAGTACTTC
.	TRBV6-2/TRBV6-3	.	TRBJ1-2	CASTSRSNGYTF	TGTGCCAGCACATCCAGGTCTAATGGCTACACCTTC
few	TRBV28	TRBD2	TRBJ2-7	CASRLAGGHEQYF	TGTGCCAGCAGGTTAGCGGGGGGGCACGAGCAGTACTTC
.	TRBV7-2	.	TRBJ1-5	CASSYSRIQPQHF	TGTGCCAGCAGCTACTCCAGGATTCAGCCCCAGCATTTT
many	TRBV5-1	TRBD1	TRBJ1-6	CASRTGTGSSPLHF	TGCGCCAGCAGAACCGGGACAGGGAGTTCACCCCTCCACTTT
many	TRBV6-1	.	TRBJ2-6	CASSEGVLASGANVLTF	TGTGCCAGCAGTGAAGGAGTTCTAGCATCTGGGGCCAACGTCCTGACTTTC
.	TRBV30	TRBD2	TRBJ2-3	CATSGGGNTDTQYF	TGTGCCACCTCCGGGGGGGGAAACACAGATACGCAGTATTTT
.	TRBV7-9	TRBD1	TRBJ1-1	CASSPRGGAGTEAFF	TGTGCCAGCAGCCCCAGGGGGGGCGCAGGCACTGAAGCTTTCTTT